The next 32 T cell receptor beta chains were all read from a single sample in a study of blood T cells in healthy people across ages. Primers used in a second PCR of about 6 to 11 cycles were a sample-barcoded 5' primer and a J-beta primer mix. One entry per CDR3 protein results from TCRdb running MiXCR on the 5' RACE reads. This table has fewer than 700,000 distinct CDR3 sequences, around half appearing once. Source material: blood. Source of these receptors: a man older than 75 in good health.

This clonotype has just a few counts. This chain links TRBV27 with TRBJ1-2; TRBD1 aligns across 7 bases. The CDR3 has 14 residues. J was trimmed by 6 bases and V by 4 bases; bases with no gene match: 8. Germline CDR1 and CDR2: MNHEY and SMNVEV (reference sequence). The CDR3 nucleotides read TGTGCCAGCAGTTCCCTCGACAGGGTTGATGGCTACACCTTC. It codes for CASSSLDRVDGYTF.

This clonotype was seen repeatedly, ten times or more. This chain links TRBV6-6 with TRBJ2-1; 7 positions agree with TRBD1. Germline values: CDR1 MNHNY, CDR2 SVGAGI (reference sequence). Trimming cost V 6 bases and J 4 bases; bases outside gene matches: 3. The CDR3 runs to 13 residues. The CDR3 is CASRGQLYNEQFF. Written as DNA, the CDR3 is TGTGCCAGCAGGGGACAGCTTTACAATGAGCAGTTCTTC.

A note on this clonotype: A much larger clonotype is one base distant, so this may be a read error. The chain carries TRBV6-1 and TRBJ1-5; no reliable D call. Trimming stripped 5 bases from V and 3 bases from J, with 23 bases between. Germline V gives CDR1 MNHNS, CDR2 SASEGT. The CDR3 extends over 18 amino acids. CDR3 in amino acids: CASSPSPFERLFNQPQHF. CDR3 sequence (DNA): TGTGCCAGCAGTCCCTCCCCGTTTGAGCGATTATTCAATCAGCCCCAGCATTTT.

The chain links TRBV6-6 to TRBJ1-2, with a possible D match to TRBD1 (5 bases). CDR1 and CDR2 from the germline V gene are MNHNY and SVGAGI (reference sequence). The CDR3 has 13 residues. The V end lost 5 bases, the J end lost 7 bases, and 14 bases lay between the germline ends. The DNA for the CDR3 is TGTGCCAGCAGTCGCGGGCCTCAGGGTGGCTACACCTTC. Encoded protein: CASSRGPQGGYTF.

About this clonotype: The junction shows a germline mismatch at one end, possibly a read error. The chain combines TRBV6-5 with TRBJ1-2; 9 bases map to TRBD1. The CDR3 extends over 15 amino acids. Germline CDR1 MNHEY, CDR2 SVGAGI. The CDR3 bases are TGTGTCAGCAGATCGGGGACAGGGTGGAACTATGGCTACACCTTC. This codes for CVSRSGTGWNYGYTF.

V gene TRBV5-6 combines with J gene TRBJ2-5; D gene unclear. Germline V gene data show CDR1 as SGHDT and CDR2 as YYEEEE. The CDR3 spans 12 residues. Trimming left V 4 bases short and J 7 bases short, with 11 bases between. The CDR3 coding sequence is TGTGCCAGCAGCAGCGCCAAGGGGACCCAGTACTTC. Protein product: CASSSAKGTQYF.

This clonotype was seen ten or more times. The chain couples TRBV6-5 to TRBJ2-4; D uncertain. The CDR3 is 13 residues long. Germline lookup yields CDR1 MNHEY and CDR2 SVGAGI. Trimming cost V 3 bases and J 11 bases, with 14 bases left between them. DNA of the CDR3: TGTGCCAGCAGTTATAGGGCCGGCGCGGTTCAGTACTTC. This gives the protein CASSYRAGAVQYF.

The chain links TRBV10-3 to TRBJ2-5; D not resolved. The J call could be wrong; TRBJ2-7 is a better fit for the DNA end. The CDR3 sequence is 12 residues long. Germline V lookup: CDR1 ENHRY, CDR2 SYGVKD. CDR3 nucleotides: TGTGCCATTAGAGCCCGACCGGACGAGCAGTACTTC. Protein product: CAIRARPDEQYF.

This clonotype was counted only a few times. This sequence joins TRBV27 and TRBJ2-1; TRBD2 matches 12 bases. CDR3 size: 16 residues. Looked up from germline, CDR1 is MNHEY and CDR2 is SMNVEV (reference sequence). J gave up 7 bases and V 4 bases, and 8 bases lay outside the gene matches. The CDR3 loop reads CASSSGLAGRRNEQFF. CDR3 sequence (DNA): TGTGCCAGCAGTTCAGGACTAGCGGGGAGGCGGAATGAGCAGTTCTTC.

CDR3 region: CSVVVSSKTQYF. CDR3 coding DNA: TGCAGCGTTGTAGTTAGTAGCAAGACCCAGTACTTC. J is TRBJ2-5 and V is TRBV29-1; the D is unclear. The length of the CDR3 is 12 residues. Germline CDR1 is SQVTM and CDR2 is ANQGSEA. V was trimmed by 4 bases and J by 6 bases, leaving 12 bases between them.

This clonotype was detected many times. V and J are TRBV20-1 and TRBJ2-4, with 15 bases aligning to TRBD2. With 0 bases clipped from V and 8 bases from J, the junction kept 11 bases outside the gene matches. This CDR3 has 18 amino acids. The germline V gene encodes CDR1 DFQATT and CDR2 SNEGSKA (reference sequence). The CDR3 region is CSARDHGLAGGPGDIQYF. CDR3 nucleotide sequence: TGCAGTGCTAGAGATCACGGACTAGCGGGAGGGCCGGGGGACATTCAGTACTTC.

The genes are TRBV20-1 and TRBJ2-3; 8 nucleotides match TRBD2. The CDR3 contains 14 residues. Losses at the gene ends were 3 bases for V and 4 bases for J; bases not matched to a gene: 6. CDR1 and CDR2 (germline): DFQATT, SNEGSKA (reference sequence). The CDR3 DNA follows: TGCAGTGCTAGCATAGCGGGATATTCAGATACGCAGTATTTT. It specifies CSASIAGYSDTQYF.

The chain recombines TRBV3-1 with TRBJ2-5; possibly TRBD1 for D (6 bases). The J call may be in error: the DNA end matches TRBJ2-7 better. Germline loops: CDR1 LGHDT, CDR2 YNNKEL (reference sequence). The CDR3 totals 13 residues. CDR3 sequence (DNA): TGTGCCAGCAGCCAAGGGACAGCCTACGAGCAGTACTTC. Translating it yields CASSQGTAYEQYF.

The chain carries TRBV5-5 and TRBJ2-1; possibly TRBD1 or TRBD2 for D (5 bases each). The V and J ends lost 4 bases and 8 bases respectively, with 16 bases between them. The CDR3 covers 14 residues. The germline gives CDR1 SGHKS, CDR2 YYEKEE (reference sequence). CDR3 sequence: CASSILRGGDEQFF. DNA for the CDR3: TGTGCCAGCAGCATTCTCCGGGGCGGTGATGAGCAGTTCTTC. Full variable domain (rest looked up from reference TRBV5-5 and TRBJ2-1): DAGVTQSPTHLIKTRGQQVTLRCSPISGHKSVSWYQQVLGQGPQFIFQYYEKEERGRGNFPDRFSARQFPNYSSELNVNALLLGDSALYLCASSILRGGDEQFFGPGTRLTVL.

This clonotype was observed a few times. The CDR3 nucleotides are TGTGCCAGCAGTTCAATAGCGGGAGGGCTCCTTAACGAGCAGTACTTC. Translation: CASSSIAGGLLNEQYF. The gene calls are TRBV6-5 and TRBJ2-7, with 11 bases that match TRBD2. Germline-derived CDR1 and CDR2 are MNHEY and SVGAGI. This CDR3 has 16 residues. Trimming took 4 bases from V and 5 from J; bases not matched to a gene: 10.

This clonotype was found once. This sequence joins TRBV5-1 and TRBJ2-1, with 8 bases aligning to TRBD1. The CDR3 is made up of 15 amino acids. Germline assignment: CDR1 SGHRS and CDR2 YFSETQ. V was clipped by 5 bases and J by 5 bases; unmatched bases: 9. The CDR3 region is CASSPGQGLDNEQFF. CDR3 sequence (DNA): TGCGCCAGCAGTCCCGGACAGGGATTAGACAATGAGCAGTTCTTC.

The J gene is TRBJ2-1, the V gene TRBV10-3, with 9 positions matching TRBD2. The germline CDR1 and CDR2 sequences are ENHRY and SYGVKD. CDR3 length: 13 amino acids. The trim removed 5 bases at V and 9 bases at J, leaving 5 bases unmatched. As DNA, the CDR3 is TGTGCCATCAGTTTAGCGGGAGACGCTGAGCAGTTCTTC. Its translation is CAISLAGDAEQFF.

This clonotype was seen a few times. The chain uses TRBV29-1 and TRBJ2-5; tentatively, D is TRBD2 (5 bases). The V end lost 6 bases, the J end lost 5 bases, and 7 bases lay between the germline ends. The CDR3 is made up of 10 amino acids. In germline, CDR1 is SQVTM, CDR2 ANQGSEA. As DNA, the CDR3 is TGCAGCGTGGGGAGTGAGACCCAGTACTTC. Its translation is CSVGSETQYF. The full variable domain, with the rest looked up from reference TRBV29-1 and TRBJ2-5, is SAVISQKPSRDICQRGTSLTIQCQVDSQVTMMFWYRQQPGQSLTLIATANQGSEATYESGFVIDKFPISRPNLTFSTLTVSNMSPEDSSIYLCSVGSETQYFGPGTRLLVL.

CDR3 protein: CSVESPGLLSSYNEQFF. CDR3 DNA: TGCAGCGTTGAGTCCCCGGGACTCCTAAGCTCCTACAATGAGCAGTTCTTC. V and J are TRBV29-1 and TRBJ2-1, with D possibly being TRBD2 (6 bases). V was clipped by 3 bases and J by 0 bases, with 18 bases between them. The V gene's germline CDR1 is SQVTM and CDR2 ANQGSEA. The CDR3 totals 17 residues.

The V gene is TRBV29-1, the J gene TRBJ2-3; 7 positions match TRBD2. Germline V gene data show CDR1 as SQVTM and CDR2 as ANQGSEA. Trimming took 5 bases from V and 1 from J; bases not matched to a gene: 6. The CDR3 has 14 amino acids. The CDR3, as DNA: TGCAGCGTTCAACTAGCGACGCGCACAGATACGCAGTATTTT. It encodes CSVQLATRTDTQYF.

Comment on this clonotype: Possible read error: a much larger clone is one base away. The chain recombines TRBV6-6 with TRBJ2-6; weak D call: TRBD1 (5 bases). The CDR3 extends over 14 amino acids. Germline-derived CDR1 and CDR2 are MNHNY and SVGAGI (reference sequence). The CDR3 sequence is CVSRQGFGANVLTF. CDR3 sequence (DNA): TGTGTCAGCAGGCAGGGTTTTGGGGCCAACGTCCTGACTTTC.

This clonotype was seen repeatedly, ten times or more. This chain connects TRBV7-9 to TRBJ2-3; D gene uncertain. The ends were cut back, 5 bases at V and 2 bases at J, with 11 bases in the middle. The germline CDR1 and CDR2 sequences are SEHNR and FQNEAQ (reference sequence). The CDR3 spans 14 residues. The CDR3 sequence is CASSGVRITDTQYF. DNA for the CDR3: TGTGCCAGCAGCGGGGTACGGATCACAGATACGCAGTATTTT.

The sample holds many counts of this clonotype. The V call is TRBV6-5, the J call TRBJ2-1; maybe TRBD2 (6 bases). The CDR3 covers 14 residues. Trimming removed 4 bases from V and 10 bases from J, with 17 bases in between. CDR1 is MNHEY and CDR2 is SVGAGI in the germline V gene. The CDR3 region has the DNA TGTGCCAGCAGTTCAACACTACGGGGGTTGGAGCAGTTCTTC. It translates to CASSSTLRGLEQFF.

The chain uses TRBV12-3 or TRBV12-4 and TRBJ2-3; a possible D gene is TRBD1 (5 bases). The V gene lost 4 bases and the J gene lost 2 bases, with 16 bases spanning the gap. The CDR3 contains 16 residues. The CDR3 sequence is CASSSRQRQVTDTQYF. In DNA, the CDR3 is TGTGCCAGCAGTTCCCGACAGCGCCAGGTCACAGATACGCAGTATTTT.

This sequence joins TRBV3-1 and TRBJ2-1; D possibly matches TRBD1 or TRBD2 (5 bases each). Germline values: CDR1 LGHDT, CDR2 YNNKEL (reference sequence). CDR3 length equals 15 residues. Trimming pared 4 bases from V and 6 bases from J, leaving 16 bases between. The DNA of the CDR3 is TGTGCCAGCAGCCTTCCCCGGGACGGCGGCAATGAGCAGTTCTTC. It encodes CASSLPRDGGNEQFF.

This clonotype was observed a handful of times. This rearrangement joins TRBV7-9 to TRBJ2-1, with D uncertain. The CDR3 runs 13 residues. With 5 bases removed from V and 9 bases from J, the gap between germline ends came to 14 bases. The V gene's germline CDR1 is SEHNR and CDR2 FQNEAQ (reference sequence). The CDR3 protein is CASSPSVGGEQFF. CDR3 sequence (DNA): TGTGCCAGCAGCCCGTCTGTGGGCGGTGAGCAGTTCTTC.

A remark on this clonotype: One end of the junction is discordant with germline, which a read error may explain. The chain employs TRBV27 and TRBJ1-2; no clear D. This CDR3 is 13 amino acids long. The V gene's germline CDR1 is MNHEY and CDR2 SMNVEV (reference sequence). CDR3 in DNA: TGTGCCGGCAGTCAACCACCGTACTATGGCTACACCTTC. This gives the protein CAGSQPPYYGYTF.

With regard to this clonotype: One base away lies a much larger clone, so this may be a sequencing read error. The chain carries TRBV6-5 and TRBJ1-2; TRBD1 is a possible D gene (5 bases). This CDR3 is built from 13 residues. The V gene lost 5 bases and the J gene lost 3 bases, with 10 bases spanning the gap. Germline values: CDR1 MNHEY, CDR2 SVGAGI. In DNA form, the CDR3 reads TGTGCCAGCAGTACCAGGGAGGACTATGGCTACACCTTC. It yields the protein CASSTREDYGYTF.

This clonotype was detected only once. The chain couples TRBV7-2 to TRBJ2-1, with 8 bases aligning to TRBD2. CDR1 is SGHTA and CDR2 is FQGNSA in the germline V gene. Trimming removed 5 bases from V and 2 bases from J; junction bases left unmatched: 8. The CDR3 sequence is 16 residues long. The CDR3 nucleotides are TGTGCCAGCAGCCTTTTTAGCGGGGCTACCTACAATGAGCAGTTCTTC. Protein product: CASSLFSGATYNEQFF.

This rearrangement joins TRBV9 to TRBJ1-5; D is uncertain. Between the trimmed V and J ends, which lost 0 bases and 5 bases, there was a span of 6 bases. Germline values: CDR1 SGDLS, CDR2 YYNGEE. This CDR3 comprises 13 residues. The CDR3 bases are TGTGCCAGCAGCGTAGTGGGAGATCAGCCCCAGCATTTT. Amino acid sequence: CASSVVGDQPQHF. The full variable domain, in which reference TRBV9 and TRBJ1-5 provide the parts outside the CDR3, is DSGVTQTPKHLITATGQRVTLRCSPRSGDLSVYWYQQSLDQGLQFLIQYYNGEERAKGNILERFSAQQFPDLHSELNLSSLELGDSALYFCASSVVGDQPQHFGDGTRLSIL.

This clonotype was recorded a few times. A much larger clonotype is one base distant, so this may be a read error. The chain combines TRBV6-5 with TRBJ2-7; D unclear. The CDR3 length is 14 residues. The V end lost 7 bases, the J end lost 6 bases, and 19 bases lay between the germline ends. Germline CDR1 is MNHEY and CDR2 is SVGAGI. The CDR3 nucleotides read TGTGCCAGCACCGCATCCCCGGAATTGGGCGAGCAGTACTTC. Translation gives CASTASPELGEQYF.

V gene TRBV2 combines with J gene TRBJ2-1, with 9 bases fitting TRBD2. CDR1 is SNHLY, CDR2 FYNNEI, per germline. J lost 0 bases, V lost 9 bases, and 15 bases had no gene match. CDR3 length equals 18 residues. CDR3 nucleotides: TGTGCCAGTCAGAGGCAGCGGGAGGCCCCGAGCTCCTACAATGAGCAGTTCTTC. This sequence encodes CASQRQREAPSSYNEQFF.